The 23 T cell receptor beta chains reported below all come from one sample, sequenced in a study of OX40 agonist ivuxolimab in advanced cancers. The method behind the library was the immunoSEQ multiplex PCR assay. Drawn from immuneACCESS, this table holds only the in-frame rearrangements with V and J called that TCRdb kept. Clones are partly lost; checked studies trace under half to an unresolved V gene and leave the rest unexplained. For this sample there are some 9,800 clones; around 80% appear just once. In total, the top ten clones hold 30% of the sample. The source material was CD4+ or CD8+ T cells sorted from blood, sampled in a trial of the OX40 agonist ivuxolimab. These receptors all come from an adult with an advanced solid tumor such as melanoma, head and neck, liver or kidney cancer.

V and J are TRBV6-1 and TRBJ1-5; 7 positions agree with TRBD1. This CDR3 spans 14 amino acids. Germline V gene data show CDR1 as MNHNS and CDR2 as SASEGT. Losses at the gene ends were 6 bases for V and 0 bases for J; bases not matched to a gene: 2. CDR3 coding DNA: TGTGCCAGCAGGAGGGACAGTAGCAATCAGCCCCAGCATTTT. This encodes CASRRDSSNQPQHF.

This chain joins TRBV7-9 and TRBJ2-1, with 8 positions matching TRBD1. The length of the CDR3 is 15 residues. Trimming took 5 bases from V and 7 from J; bases not matched to a gene: 10. CDR1 and CDR2 from the germline V gene are SEHNR and FQNEAQ (reference sequence). The CDR3: CASSRPDRGVNEQFF. The CDR3 bases are TGTGCCAGCAGCCGACCCGACAGGGGAGTGAATGAGCAGTTCTTC.

The chain is built from TRBV4-1 and TRBJ1-5; D is unclear. Per the germline V gene, CDR1 is MGHRA and CDR2 is YSYEKL. This CDR3 is built from 14 residues. Between the trimmed V and J ends, which lost 4 bases and 4 bases, there was a span of 11 bases. CDR3 bases: TGCGCCAGCAGCCCTCCGGTCCAAAATCAGCCCCAGCATTTT. This encodes CASSPPVQNQPQHF.

The chain carries TRBV5-6 and TRBJ2-7, with TRBD1 identical over 7 bases. Trimming took 3 bases from V and 4 from J; bases not matched to a gene: 4. The CDR3 sequence is 13 residues long. The germline V gene encodes CDR1 SGHDT and CDR2 YYEEEE. The CDR3 here is CASSSTGLYEQYF. CDR3 DNA sequence: TGTGCCAGCAGCTCGACAGGGTTGTACGAGCAGTACTTC.

The chain uses TRBV5-4 and TRBJ2-7; D is possibly TRBD1 (6 bases). Looked up from germline, CDR1 is SGHNT and CDR2 is YYREEE (reference sequence). V was trimmed by 4 bases and J by 3 bases, leaving 8 bases between them. The CDR3 loop spans 12 amino acids. DNA of the CDR3: TGTGCCAGCAGCCGGGACATCTACGAGCAGTACTTC. Translated, it gives CASSRDIYEQYF.

The chain joins TRBV28 to TRBJ1-2; D remains ambiguous. V shed 7 bases and J shed 6 bases, with 15 bases lying between them. Germline lookup yields CDR1 MDHEN and CDR2 SYDVKM. There are 13 residues in the CDR3. The CDR3 DNA reads as TGTGCCAGCATCCCCTCGGGGTATCATGGCTACACCTTC. Translating it yields CASIPSGYHGYTF.

The genes are TRBV4-2 and TRBJ1-3; D is ambiguous. Germline-derived CDR1 and CDR2 are LGHNA and YNFKEQ. This CDR3 region has 13 residues. The V gene lost 0 bases and the J gene lost 4 bases, with 4 bases spanning the gap. CDR3 sequence (DNA): TGTGCCAGCAGCCAAGATCACGGAAACACCATATATTTT. It yields the protein CASSQDHGNTIYF.

The chain carries TRBV28 and TRBJ2-2; the D is unclear. The CDR3 spans 14 residues. The germline CDR1 and CDR2 sequences are MDHEN and SYDVKM. Trimming left V 3 bases short and J 0 bases short, with 5 bases between. The CDR3 loop reads CASSLGSNTGELFF. For the CDR3, the DNA is TGTGCCAGCAGTTTGGGGTCGAACACCGGGGAGCTGTTTTTT. The entire variable domain, with the rest obtained from reference TRBV28 and TRBJ2-2, is as follows: DVKVTQSSRYLVKRTGEKVFLECVQDMDHENMFWYRQDPGLGLRLIYFSYDVKMKEKGDIPEGYSVSREKKERFSLILESASTNQTSMYLCASSLGSNTGELFFGEGSRLTVL.

This chain links TRBV6-1 with TRBJ2-7, with 9 bases identical to TRBD1. V lost 3 bases, J lost 5 bases, and 5 bases stayed unmatched. The CDR3 is 14 residues long. The germline V gene has CDR1 MNHNS and CDR2 SASEGT. The CDR3 is CASSDGTGYHEQYF. CDR3 bases: TGTGCCAGCAGTGATGGGACAGGGTACCACGAGCAGTACTTC.

By share, this clone counts as medium-sized (0.01 to 0.1%). The chain employs TRBV2 and TRBJ2-7, with D unclear. V lost 7 bases to trimming and J lost 2 bases, with 12 bases between them. Germline values: CDR1 SNHLY, CDR2 FYNNEI. The CDR3 sequence is 13 residues long. The CDR3 protein is CASKGQPAYEQYF. In DNA, the CDR3 is TGTGCCAGCAAAGGCCAGCCGGCCTACGAGCAGTACTTC. Variable domain in full (rest from reference TRBV2 and TRBJ2-7): EPEVTQTPSHQVTQMGQEVILRCVPISNHLYFYWYRQILGQKVEFLVSFYNNEISEKSEIFDDQFSVERPDGSNFTLKIRSTKLEDSAMYFCASKGQPAYEQYFGPGTRLTVT.

The chain couples TRBV2 to TRBJ2-6; D possibly uses TRBD1 or TRBD2 (5 bases each). The CDR3 totals 17 residues. Trimming took off 2 bases at V and 0 bases at J, with 11 bases between the two ends. Germline CDR1 reads SNHLY; CDR2 reads FYNNEI. This CDR3 is CASSERGVRSGANVLTF. The CDR3 DNA reads TGTGCCAGCAGTGAAAGAGGGGTACGCTCTGGGGCCAACGTCCTGACTTTC.

The CDR3 here is CASRAASGSHTEQFF. Here the CDR3 DNA reads TGTGCCAGCAGGGCAGCTAGCGGGAGTCATACTGAGCAGTTCTTC. The chain couples TRBV27 to TRBJ2-1; the match to TRBD2 covers 10 bases. Unmatched junction bases numbered 11, after V lost 6 bases and J lost 9 bases. The CDR3 runs to 15 residues. Germline V gene lookup returns CDR1 MNHEY and CDR2 SMNVEV (reference sequence).

This chain uses TRBV6-5 with TRBJ1-2; possible D gene TRBD1, 5 bases. V gave up 6 bases and J gave up 4 bases, with 12 bases separating them. The CDR3 runs to 13 residues. CDR1 and CDR2 from the germline V gene are MNHEY and SVGAGI. The DNA of the CDR3 is TGTGCCAGCAGAGAGGGACTCATCTATGGCTACACCTTC. Its protein product is CASREGLIYGYTF.

In DNA, the CDR3 is TGTGCCAGCAGTTACTCGGCGGACCCGAGGGAGCAGTACTTC. It translates to CASSYSADPREQYF. This chain uses TRBV6-5 with TRBJ2-7; D unclear. V shed 0 bases and J shed 7 bases, with 13 bases lying between them. From germline, CDR1 is MNHEY and CDR2 SVGAGI. The CDR3 is 14 residues long.

This chain joins TRBV19 and TRBJ2-1, with D perhaps matching TRBD2 (5 bases). CDR1 is LNHDA, CDR2 SQIVND, per germline (reference sequence). Between the trimmed V and J ends, which lost 5 bases and 12 bases, there was a span of 14 bases. This CDR3 comprises 12 residues. CDR3 protein: CASSFGMGVQFF. CDR3 DNA sequence: TGTGCCAGTAGTTTCGGAATGGGAGTGCAGTTCTTC.

The rearrangement joins TRBV7-6 to TRBJ2-3; maybe TRBD2 (6 bases). CDR1 SGHVS and CDR2 FNYEAQ come from the germline V gene. Between the trimmed V and J ends, which lost 6 bases and 2 bases, there was a span of 9 bases. This CDR3 is built from 13 residues. DNA for the CDR3: TGTGCCAGCAGTTGGACTAACACAGATACGCAGTATTTT. This codes for CASSWTNTDTQYF. Filled out from reference TRBV7-6 and TRBJ2-3, the complete variable domain reads GAGVSQSPRYKVTKRGQDVALRCDPISGHVSLYWYRQALGQGPEFLTYFNYEAQQDKSGLPNDRFSAERPEGSISTLTIQRTEQRDSAMYRCASSWTNTDTQYFGPGTRLTVL.

J is TRBJ2-7 and V is TRBV19; 10 nucleotides align to TRBD1. Germline V gene lookup returns CDR1 LNHDA and CDR2 SQIVND (reference sequence). V lost 3 bases to trimming and J lost 1 base; unmatched junction nucleotides: 0. The CDR3 has 14 residues. CDR3 in amino acids: CASSMGQGSYEQYF. The CDR3 DNA is TGTGCCAGTAGTATGGGACAGGGGTCCTACGAGCAGTACTTC.

The chain employs TRBV6-1 and TRBJ2-2; D is perhaps TRBD1 (6 bases). Germline loops: CDR1 MNHNS, CDR2 SASEGT. V shed 5 bases and J shed 3 bases, with 7 bases lying between them. The CDR3 is 13 amino acids. CDR3 bases: TGTGCCAGCAGTTCAGGGGACACCGGGGAGCTGTTTTTT. It translates to CASSSGDTGELFF.

CDR3 nucleotides: TGTGCCATCAGTGAGTCGGGGGGGGCGAATGAAAAACTGTTTTTT. It specifies CAISESGGANEKLFF. The chain recombines TRBV10-3 with TRBJ1-4; D perhaps matches TRBD1 (6 bases). The CDR3 has 15 residues. The germline CDR1 and CDR2 sequences are ENHRY and SYGVKD. Trimming cost V 0 bases and J 5 bases, with 10 bases left between them.

V is TRBV28 and J is TRBJ2-6, with D unclear. The CDR3 contains 11 residues. The V gene lost 3 bases and the J gene lost 17 bases, with 11 bases spanning the gap. In germline, CDR1 is MDHEN, CDR2 SYDVKM. The CDR3 spells CASSFSGQVTF. In DNA form, the CDR3 reads TGTGCCAGCAGTTTTTCAGGCCAGGTGACTTTC.

This clone was recorded a few times. The gene calls are TRBV28 and TRBJ2-5; the D is unclear. Trimming shortened V by 5 bases and J by 0 bases, and 16 bases separated the two germline ends. The CDR3 is made up of 16 amino acids. Germline values: CDR1 MDHEN, CDR2 SYDVKM. As DNA, the CDR3 is TGTGCCAGCAGTCCCGAAGGAGCCACCGACCAAGAGACCCAGTACTTC. It specifies CASSPEGATDQETQYF.

The rearrangement uses TRBV27 and TRBJ2-7; 11 nucleotides agree with TRBD2. The CDR3 extends over 15 amino acids. In germline, CDR1 is MNHEY, CDR2 SMNVEV (reference sequence). Trimming took 4 bases from V and 5 from J; bases not matched to a gene: 7. This CDR3 reads CASSSLSGRGDEQYF. The CDR3 region has the DNA TGTGCCAGCAGTTCCCTTAGCGGGAGGGGCGACGAGCAGTACTTC.

This clone was detected only a few times. The chain uses TRBV7-9 and TRBJ1-2; 8 bases are a match to TRBD1. Germline V lookup: CDR1 SEHNR, CDR2 FQNEAQ (reference sequence). The V segment lost 4 bases and the J segment 8 bases; nucleotides outside the gene matches: 15. There are 16 residues in the CDR3. DNA for the CDR3: TGTGCCAGCAGCTATGGGACAGGCCGCGAAATTCGGGGCTACACCTTC. It codes for CASSYGTGREIRGYTF.